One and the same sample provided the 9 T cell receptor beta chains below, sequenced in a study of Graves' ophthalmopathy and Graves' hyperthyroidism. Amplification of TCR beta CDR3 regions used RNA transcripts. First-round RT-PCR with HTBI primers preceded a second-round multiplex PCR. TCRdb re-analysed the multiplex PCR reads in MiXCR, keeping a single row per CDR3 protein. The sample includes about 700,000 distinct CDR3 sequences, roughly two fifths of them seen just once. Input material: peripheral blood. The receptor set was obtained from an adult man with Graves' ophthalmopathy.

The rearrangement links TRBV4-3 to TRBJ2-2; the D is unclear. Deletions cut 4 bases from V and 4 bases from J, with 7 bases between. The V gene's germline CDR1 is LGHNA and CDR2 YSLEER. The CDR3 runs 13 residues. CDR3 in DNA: TGCGCCAGCAGCCGAGTACCCACCGGGGAGCTGTTTTTT. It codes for CASSRVPTGELFF.

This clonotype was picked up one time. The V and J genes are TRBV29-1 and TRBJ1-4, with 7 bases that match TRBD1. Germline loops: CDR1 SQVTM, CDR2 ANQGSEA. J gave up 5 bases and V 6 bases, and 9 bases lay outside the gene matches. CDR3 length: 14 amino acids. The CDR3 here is CSVSGTAGNEKLFF. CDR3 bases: TGCAGCGTCTCCGGGACAGCGGGAAATGAAAAACTGTTTTTT.

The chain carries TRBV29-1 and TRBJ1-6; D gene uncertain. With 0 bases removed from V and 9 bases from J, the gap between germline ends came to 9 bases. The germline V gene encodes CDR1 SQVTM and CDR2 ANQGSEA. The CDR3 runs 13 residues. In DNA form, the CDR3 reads TGCAGCGTTGAAGATCATGAGGGTTCACCCCTCCACTTT. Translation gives CSVEDHEGSPLHF.

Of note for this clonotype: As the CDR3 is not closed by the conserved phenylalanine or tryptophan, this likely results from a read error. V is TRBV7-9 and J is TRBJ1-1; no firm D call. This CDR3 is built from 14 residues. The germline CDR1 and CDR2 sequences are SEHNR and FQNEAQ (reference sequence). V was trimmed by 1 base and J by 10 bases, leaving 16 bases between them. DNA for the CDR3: TGTGCCAGCAGCTTAGACAGCCTCCCTAGAGGAGCTTTCCTT. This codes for CASSLDSLPRGAFL.

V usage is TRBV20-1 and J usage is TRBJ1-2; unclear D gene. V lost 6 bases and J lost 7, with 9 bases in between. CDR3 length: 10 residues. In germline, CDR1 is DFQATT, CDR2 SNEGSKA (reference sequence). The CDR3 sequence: CSAEWTGYTF. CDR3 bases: TGCAGTGCGGAATGGACTGGCTACACCTTC.

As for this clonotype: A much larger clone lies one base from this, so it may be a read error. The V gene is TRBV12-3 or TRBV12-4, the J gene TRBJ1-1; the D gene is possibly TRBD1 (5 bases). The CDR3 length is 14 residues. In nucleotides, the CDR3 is TGTGCCAACAGTCCACCGGGACGGAACACTGAAGCTTTCTTT. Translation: CANSPPGRNTEAFF.

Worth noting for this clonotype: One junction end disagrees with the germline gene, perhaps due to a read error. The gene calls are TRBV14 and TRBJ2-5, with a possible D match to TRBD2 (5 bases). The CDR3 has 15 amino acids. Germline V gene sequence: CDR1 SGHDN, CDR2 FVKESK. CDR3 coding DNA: TGTGCCAGCAGCCAAGATTGGAGAGGGAAAGAGGCCCAGTACTTC. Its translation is CASSQDWRGKEAQYF.

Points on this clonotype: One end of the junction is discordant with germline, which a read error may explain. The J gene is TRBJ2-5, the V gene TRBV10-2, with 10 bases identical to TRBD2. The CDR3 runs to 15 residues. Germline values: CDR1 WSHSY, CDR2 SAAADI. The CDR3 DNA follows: TGTGCCAGCAGCCCCGGACTAGCGGTCAGAGAGACCCAGTACTTC. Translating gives CASSPGLAVRETQYF.

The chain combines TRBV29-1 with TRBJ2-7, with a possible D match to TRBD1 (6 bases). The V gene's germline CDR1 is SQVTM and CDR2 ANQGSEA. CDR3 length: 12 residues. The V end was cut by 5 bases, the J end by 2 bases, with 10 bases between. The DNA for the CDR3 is TGCAGCGTTAGGACAGCAACCTACGAGCAGTACTTC. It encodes CSVRTATYEQYF.